This T cell receptor beta chain is from a study of blood T cell repertoires in COVID-19. For this clone: The DNA is omitted, as the CDR3 cannot be located on it reliably, and the CDR3 follows TCRdb's listing.

Clones were sequenced by immunoSEQ multiplex PCR, and TCRdb holds only the in-frame ones, with some missing. Of over 250,000 clones in the sample, 85% to 90% were seen once. The CDR3 has 19 residues if both end residues are counted. The sample consisted of peripheral blood. The source is a woman aged 45-59 years with COVID-19, enrolled during active disease. This chain uses TRBV21-1 with TRBJ2-7; no DNA check was done on the table's D call, TRBD1. TRBV21-1 is noted as a pseudogene. The CDR3 loop reads CASSKVGQGTPGTSYEQYF.